Listed here are 8 T cell receptor beta chains from one sample, sequenced in a study of Graves' ophthalmopathy and Graves' hyperthyroidism. The TCR beta CDR3 regions underwent amplification from RNA transcripts. HTBI-primed RT-PCR formed the first round, and a multiplex PCR formed the second. TCRdb re-called the multiplex PCR reads through MiXCR, storing one row per CDR3 protein. The sample yields about 210,000 distinct CDR3 sequences, approximately 29% seen once. Source material: peripheral blood. The receptors stem from a man aged 50-59 years with Graves' ophthalmopathy.

The rearrangement joins TRBV20-1 to TRBJ2-7; 9 positions agree with TRBD2. From germline, CDR1 is DFQATT and CDR2 SNEGSKA (reference sequence). CDR3 size: 14 residues. J was trimmed by 2 bases and V by 3 bases; bases with no gene match: 5. CDR3 protein: CSARTSGGPYEQYF. The CDR3 nucleotides are TGCAGTGCTAGGACTAGCGGAGGGCCCTACGAGCAGTACTTC.

This clonotype occurred many times. The chain links TRBV28 to TRBJ1-1; tentative D call: TRBD1 (5 bases). In germline, CDR1 is MDHEN, CDR2 SYDVKM. The CDR3 is 12 residues long. The V end was cut by 5 bases, the J end by 1 base, with 5 bases between. The CDR3 DNA follows: TGTGCCAGCAGTGACAGGAACACTGAAGCTTTCTTT. Translation gives CASSDRNTEAFF.

This clonotype appeared many times. The J gene is TRBJ1-2, the V gene TRBV7-9, with D possibly being TRBD1 (6 bases). The germline CDR1 and CDR2 sequences are SEHNR and FQNEAQ (reference sequence). V was pared by 5 bases and J by 1 base, with 17 bases between. The CDR3 length is 16 residues. CDR3 DNA: TGTGCCAGCAGCCAACCTCAGGGGACCATTAACTATGGCTACACCTTC. Protein product: CASSQPQGTINYGYTF.

This chain joins TRBV28 and TRBJ2-7, with D perhaps matching TRBD1 (7 bases). The V gene's germline CDR1 is MDHEN and CDR2 SYDVKM. There are 13 residues in the CDR3. V gave up 8 bases and J gave up 3 bases, with 14 bases separating them. As DNA, the CDR3 is TGTGCCAGCTCGGCGGGACAGATCTACGAGCAGTACTTC. Amino acids: CASSAGQIYEQYF.

This clonotype came up many times. The J gene is TRBJ1-1, the V gene TRBV27, with a possible D match to TRBD1 (5 bases). Germline lookup yields CDR1 MNHEY and CDR2 SMNVEV (reference sequence). Trimming pared 4 bases from V and 0 bases from J, leaving 9 bases between. The CDR3 has 14 residues. The CDR3 loop reads CASSYRLMNTEAFF. In DNA, the CDR3 is TGTGCCAGCAGTTACAGGTTAATGAACACTGAAGCTTTCTTT.

This clonotype was recorded at least ten times. J is TRBJ1-5 and V is TRBV28; D might be TRBD1 (5 bases). CDR1 and CDR2 from the germline V gene are MDHEN and SYDVKM. V dropped 6 bases and J dropped 3 bases, with 9 bases sitting between them. This CDR3 is built from 13 residues. The CDR3, as DNA: TGTGCCAGCAGCTGGGACTTCAATCAGCCCCAGCATTTT. It encodes CASSWDFNQPQHF.

This chain joins TRBV27 and TRBJ1-2; 12 nucleotides align to TRBD1. Germline V gene data show CDR1 as MNHEY and CDR2 as SMNVEV (reference sequence). J gave up 7 bases and V 5 bases, and 8 bases lay outside the gene matches. The CDR3 is 15 amino acids. CDR3 amino acids: CASSMGTGGVGGYTF. The CDR3 bases are TGTGCCAGCAGTATGGGGACAGGGGGCGTGGGTGGCTACACCTTC.

This clonotype has at least ten counts. The chain recombines TRBV7-9 with TRBJ2-7, with no clear D. The CDR3 is 13 residues long. Looked up from germline, CDR1 is SEHNR and CDR2 is FQNEAQ (reference sequence). V lost 3 bases and J lost 6, with 12 bases in between. The CDR3: CASSFEVRPEQYF. CDR3 in DNA: TGTGCCAGCAGCTTTGAAGTCCGTCCCGAGCAGTACTTC.